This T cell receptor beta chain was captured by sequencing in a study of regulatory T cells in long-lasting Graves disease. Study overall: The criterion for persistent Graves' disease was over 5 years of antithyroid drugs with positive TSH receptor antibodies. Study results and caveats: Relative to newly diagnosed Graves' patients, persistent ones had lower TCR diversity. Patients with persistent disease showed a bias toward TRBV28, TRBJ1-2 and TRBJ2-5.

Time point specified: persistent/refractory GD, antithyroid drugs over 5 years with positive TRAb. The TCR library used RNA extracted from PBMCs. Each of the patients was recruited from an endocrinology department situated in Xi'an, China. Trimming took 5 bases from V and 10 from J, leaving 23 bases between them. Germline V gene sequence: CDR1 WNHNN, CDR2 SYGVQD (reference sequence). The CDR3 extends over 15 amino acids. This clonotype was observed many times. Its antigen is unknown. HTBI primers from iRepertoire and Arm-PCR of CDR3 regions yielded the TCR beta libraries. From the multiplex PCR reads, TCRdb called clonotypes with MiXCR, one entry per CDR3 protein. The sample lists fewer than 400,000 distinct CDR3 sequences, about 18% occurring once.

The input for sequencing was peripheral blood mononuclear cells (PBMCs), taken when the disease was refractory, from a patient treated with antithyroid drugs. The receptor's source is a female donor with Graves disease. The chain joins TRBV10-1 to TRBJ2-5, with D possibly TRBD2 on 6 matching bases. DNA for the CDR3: TGCGCCAGCAGTCGGGTAGCTCTAGCGAGGGATGGCCAGTACTTC. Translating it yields CASSRVALARDGQYF.